Described below is a single T cell receptor beta chain sequence and its context. The authors' processing: Estimated nucleated cell counts came from reference gene primer amplification. Profiling relied on immunoSEQ multiplex PCR, and the TCRdb table lists in-frame clones only, not all of them. The V and J calls and clone size were taken over from that table, and D and trimming were inferred from the DNA. The sample has 250,000 to 350,000 clones, more than 80% seen once. This entry is derived from a study of blood T cell repertoires in COVID-19. Study background: Italy, Spain and the United States were the sources of the convalescent and acute COVID-19 samples. PBMCs, B-cell-depleted T cells, or T cells were the source of the cDNA or gDNA that made up the material.

CDR1 and CDR2 from the germline V gene are SGHTA and FQGNSA. Deletions cut 6 bases from V and 5 bases from J, with 16 bases between. The CDR3 length is 14 residues. Material for sequencing was peripheral blood. The J gene is TRBJ1-1, the V gene TRBV7-2, with unresolved D. The sequence derives from a man younger than 35 who had recovered from COVID-19. The CDR3 region is CASRSPWQVTEAFF. In DNA form, the CDR3 reads TGTGCCAGCAGATCCCCTTGGCAGGTTACTGAAGCTTTCTTT.